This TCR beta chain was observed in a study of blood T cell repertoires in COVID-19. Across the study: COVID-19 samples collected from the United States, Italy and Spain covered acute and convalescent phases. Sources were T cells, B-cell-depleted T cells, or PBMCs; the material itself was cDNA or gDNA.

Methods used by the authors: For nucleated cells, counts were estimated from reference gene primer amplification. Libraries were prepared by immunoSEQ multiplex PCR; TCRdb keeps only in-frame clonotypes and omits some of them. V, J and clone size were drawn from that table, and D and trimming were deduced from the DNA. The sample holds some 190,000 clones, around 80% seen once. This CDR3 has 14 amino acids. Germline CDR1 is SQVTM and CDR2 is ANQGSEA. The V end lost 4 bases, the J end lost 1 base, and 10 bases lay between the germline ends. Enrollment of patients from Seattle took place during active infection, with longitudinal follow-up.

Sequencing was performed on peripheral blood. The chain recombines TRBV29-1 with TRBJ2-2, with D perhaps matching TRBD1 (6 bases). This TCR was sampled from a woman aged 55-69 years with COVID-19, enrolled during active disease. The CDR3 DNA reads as TGCAGCGTTGCCCAGACAGGGAACACCGGGGAGCTGTTTTTT. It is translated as CSVAQTGNTGELFF.